These T cell receptor beta chains were read from a single sample in a study of blood T cell repertoires in COVID-19. Produced via immunoSEQ multiplex PCR; TCRdb's table is partial and in-frame only. The sample holds 200,000 to 250,000 clones, around 90% seen once. Sequencing used peripheral blood. The source of these receptors is a man aged 25-45 years with COVID-19, enrolled during active disease. The CDR3 runs from the conserved cysteine through the conserved F or W. Fields, in order: J gene, V gene, CDR3 length, clone size, D gene, CDR3 protein, CDR3 DNA. The D gene is left open where the match is weak. Clone size is stated in some rows and not others, as once, few, many or a class when expanded.

j_call: TRBJ1-2
v_call: TRBV5-8
cdr3_length: 15
clone_size: -
d_call: -
cdr3_aa: CASSPGWILRDGYTF
cdr3_nt: TGTGCCAGCAGCCCCGGTTGGATTTTGCGGGATGGCTACACCTTC

j_call: TRBJ1-5
v_call: TRBV29-1
cdr3_length: 13
clone_size: few
d_call: -
cdr3_aa: CSVAETLGQPQHF
cdr3_nt: TGCAGCGTTGCCGAGACTCTCGGGCAGCCCCAGCATTTT

j_call: TRBJ2-3
v_call: TRBV6-5
cdr3_length: 14
clone_size: once
d_call: -
cdr3_aa: CASGWGVGTDTQYF
cdr3_nt: TGTGCCAGTGGCTGGGGGGTGGGCACAGATACGCAGTATTTT

j_call: TRBJ1-1
v_call: TRBV20-1
cdr3_length: 11
clone_size: -
d_call: -
cdr3_aa: CSASRSTEAFF
cdr3_nt: TGCAGTGCTAGTAGGAGCACTGAAGCTTTCTTT

j_call: TRBJ2-3
v_call: TRBV10-3
cdr3_length: 15
clone_size: -
d_call: TRBD1
cdr3_aa: CATTNLGQITDTQYF
cdr3_nt: TGTGCCACCACCAACTTGGGACAGATCACAGATACGCAGTATTTT

j_call: TRBJ1-6
v_call: TRBV28
cdr3_length: 17
clone_size: -
d_call: TRBD1
cdr3_aa: CASSSVDREQYNSPLHF
cdr3_nt: TGTGCCAGCAGTTCGGTGGACAGGGAGCAATATAATTCACCCCTCCACTTT

j_call: TRBJ1-1
v_call: TRBV28
cdr3_length: 13
clone_size: -
d_call: TRBD1
cdr3_aa: CATNTGGGTEAFF
cdr3_nt: TGTGCTACTAATACAGGGGGCGGCACTGAAGCTTTCTTT

j_call: TRBJ1-1
v_call: TRBV5-6
cdr3_length: 15
clone_size: -
d_call: TRBD1
cdr3_aa: CASSLGQGLNTEAFF
cdr3_nt: TGTGCCAGCAGCCTTGGACAGGGGCTGAACACTGAAGCTTTCTTT

j_call: TRBJ2-3
v_call: TRBV5-1
cdr3_length: 15
clone_size: -
d_call: -
cdr3_aa: CASSLTGQSTDTQYF
cdr3_nt: TGCGCCAGCAGCTTGACAGGACAAAGCACAGATACGCAGTATTTT

j_call: TRBJ2-7
v_call: TRBV6-5
cdr3_length: 15
clone_size: -
d_call: TRBD2
cdr3_aa: CASSSVGAGEDEQYF
cdr3_nt: TGTGCCAGCAGTTCGGTGGGAGCGGGAGAGGACGAGCAGTACTTC

j_call: TRBJ2-1
v_call: TRBV6-2/TRBV6-3
cdr3_length: 13
clone_size: -
d_call: -
cdr3_aa: CASSPDLINEQFF
cdr3_nt: TGTGCCAGCAGTCCCGACTTAATCAATGAGCAGTTCTTC

j_call: TRBJ1-4
v_call: TRBV5-6
cdr3_length: 16
clone_size: once
d_call: -
cdr3_aa: CASSLAGPRASEKLFF
cdr3_nt: TGTGCCAGCAGCTTGGCCGGGCCCAGGGCAAGTGAAAAACTGTTTTTT

j_call: TRBJ1-3
v_call: TRBV3-1/TRBV3-2
cdr3_length: 14
clone_size: -
d_call: -
cdr3_aa: CASSHLSSGNTIYF
cdr3_nt: TGTGCCAGCAGCCACCTGAGCTCTGGAAACACCATATATTTT

j_call: TRBJ1-1
v_call: TRBV7-9
cdr3_length: 13
clone_size: -
d_call: TRBD1
cdr3_aa: CATRQGPNTEAFF
cdr3_nt: TGTGCCACCCGACAGGGTCCGAACACTGAAGCTTTCTTT

j_call: TRBJ1-4
v_call: TRBV6-5
cdr3_length: 14
clone_size: -
d_call: TRBD1
cdr3_aa: CASTLQGAWEKLFF
cdr3_nt: TGTGCCAGCACCTTACAGGGGGCATGGGAAAAACTGTTTTTT

j_call: TRBJ2-3
v_call: TRBV28
cdr3_length: 16
clone_size: -
d_call: -
cdr3_aa: CASSLLEGSGTDTQYF
cdr3_nt: TGTGCCAGCAGTTTATTGGAGGGATCAGGCACAGATACGCAGTATTTT

j_call: TRBJ2-3
v_call: TRBV5-1
cdr3_length: 16
clone_size: -
d_call: TRBD2
cdr3_aa: CASSSGTRGSTDTQYF
cdr3_nt: TGCGCCAGCAGCTCCGGGACTAGAGGAAGCACAGATACGCAGTATTTT

j_call: TRBJ1-5
v_call: TRBV7-9
cdr3_length: 14
clone_size: -
d_call: -
cdr3_aa: CASTPQGSNQPQHF
cdr3_nt: TGTGCCAGCACCCCCCAGGGAAGCAATCAGCCCCAGCATTTT

j_call: TRBJ1-5
v_call: TRBV18
cdr3_length: 16
clone_size: -
d_call: TRBD1
cdr3_aa: CASSPLSGQPRGPQHF
cdr3_nt: TGTGCCAGCTCACCACTTTCGGGACAGCCCCGGGGGCCCCAGCATTTT

j_call: TRBJ2-3
v_call: TRBV27
cdr3_length: 19
clone_size: -
d_call: TRBD2
cdr3_aa: CASSSPIAGGGWSTDTQYF
cdr3_nt: TGTGCCAGCAGTTCCCCCATAGCGGGAGGGGGCTGGAGCACAGATACGCAGTATTTT

j_call: TRBJ1-2
v_call: TRBV11-2
cdr3_length: 16
clone_size: -
d_call: -
cdr3_aa: CASSYPPTGKSDGYTF
cdr3_nt: TGTGCCAGCAGCTACCCCCCAACAGGAAAAAGCGATGGCTACACCTTC

j_call: TRBJ2-7
v_call: TRBV27
cdr3_length: 14
clone_size: once
d_call: -
cdr3_aa: CASSLGRGSYEQYF
cdr3_nt: TGTGCCAGCAGTTTGGGCAGGGGCTCCTACGAGCAGTACTTC

j_call: TRBJ2-6
v_call: TRBV11-2
cdr3_length: 18
clone_size: -
d_call: -
cdr3_aa: CASTGPGRPYSGANVLTF
cdr3_nt: TGTGCCAGCACTGGTCCGGGGAGACCCTACTCTGGGGCCAACGTCCTGACTTTC

j_call: TRBJ2-2
v_call: TRBV4-3
cdr3_length: 16
clone_size: -
d_call: -
cdr3_aa: CASSQVGGGITGELFF
cdr3_nt: TGCGCCAGCAGCCAAGTTGGAGGAGGGATCACCGGGGAGCTGTTTTTT

j_call: TRBJ2-3
v_call: TRBV10-1
cdr3_length: 15
clone_size: -
d_call: TRBD2
cdr3_aa: CASRGGRGLTDTQYF
cdr3_nt: TGCGCCAGCAGGGGCGGGAGGGGATTAACAGATACGCAGTATTTT

j_call: TRBJ1-2
v_call: TRBV10-3
cdr3_length: 12
clone_size: -
d_call: TRBD1
cdr3_aa: CAISEQGDGYTF
cdr3_nt: TGTGCCATCAGTGAGCAGGGGGATGGCTACACCTTC

j_call: TRBJ2-5
v_call: TRBV3-1/TRBV3-2
cdr3_length: 12
clone_size: -
d_call: -
cdr3_aa: CASSQGVRGKYF
cdr3_nt: TGTGCCAGCAGCCAAGGGGTCAGGGGAAAGTACTTC

j_call: TRBJ2-1
v_call: TRBV7-9
cdr3_length: 15
clone_size: -
d_call: TRBD1
cdr3_aa: CASSRGQGVYNEQFF
cdr3_nt: TGTGCCAGCAGCCGGGGACAGGGGGTGTACAATGAGCAGTTCTTC

j_call: TRBJ1-4
v_call: TRBV9
cdr3_length: 13
clone_size: -
d_call: TRBD1
cdr3_aa: CASSVGQGEKLFF
cdr3_nt: TGTGCCAGCAGCGTAGGACAGGGTGAAAAACTGTTTTTT

j_call: TRBJ2-7
v_call: TRBV12-5
cdr3_length: 14
clone_size: -
d_call: TRBD1
cdr3_aa: CASGLVRQGGEQYF
cdr3_nt: TGTGCTAGTGGTTTGGTCCGACAGGGGGGCGAGCAGTACTTC

j_call: TRBJ2-1
v_call: TRBV5-1
cdr3_length: 12
clone_size: once
d_call: -
cdr3_aa: CASSLGISEQFF
cdr3_nt: TGCGCCAGCAGCTTGGGAATTAGTGAGCAGTTCTTC

j_call: TRBJ1-3
v_call: TRBV19
cdr3_length: 14
clone_size: -
d_call: -
cdr3_aa: CASSITGMGNTIYF
cdr3_nt: TGTGCCAGTAGTATAACAGGGATGGGAAACACCATATATTTT

j_call: TRBJ2-3
v_call: TRBV27
cdr3_length: 17
clone_size: -
d_call: TRBD2
cdr3_aa: CASSLYGLAFSTDTQYF
cdr3_nt: TGTGCCAGCAGTTTATACGGACTAGCGTTTTCCACAGATACGCAGTATTTT

j_call: TRBJ2-5
v_call: TRBV14
cdr3_length: 15
clone_size: -
d_call: TRBD2
cdr3_aa: CASSLGLTSGETQYF
cdr3_nt: TGTGCCAGCAGTCTAGGGTTAACTAGCGGAGAGACCCAGTACTTC

j_call: TRBJ1-1
v_call: TRBV10-3
cdr3_length: 11
clone_size: -
d_call: -
cdr3_aa: CAIKGDTEAFF
cdr3_nt: TGTGCCATCAAAGGAGACACTGAAGCTTTCTTT

j_call: TRBJ1-3
v_call: TRBV29-1
cdr3_length: 14
clone_size: -
d_call: -
cdr3_aa: CSDLRRTSGNTIYF
cdr3_nt: TGCAGCGACCTGCGGCGGACATCTGGAAACACCATATATTTT

j_call: TRBJ2-3
v_call: TRBV19
cdr3_length: 16
clone_size: -
d_call: -
cdr3_aa: CASSIRQVLFLDTQYF
cdr3_nt: TGTGCCAGTAGTATTCGACAGGTGCTATTCCTAGATACGCAGTATTTT

j_call: TRBJ2-7
v_call: TRBV7-6
cdr3_length: 14
clone_size: -
d_call: TRBD2
cdr3_aa: CASSQGLAVYEQYF
cdr3_nt: TGTGCCAGCAGCCAGGGACTAGCGGTGTACGAGCAGTACTTC

j_call: TRBJ1-5
v_call: TRBV19
cdr3_length: 14
clone_size: -
d_call: TRBD1
cdr3_aa: CASTGQGAGQPQHF
cdr3_nt: TGTGCCAGTACGGGACAGGGGGCGGGTCAGCCCCAGCATTTT

j_call: TRBJ1-2
v_call: TRBV25-1
cdr3_length: 17
clone_size: -
d_call: TRBD1
cdr3_aa: CASSEWGGQGSFFGYTF
cdr3_nt: TGTGCCAGCAGTGAATGGGGGGGACAGGGGAGTTTCTTTGGCTACACCTTC